These 24 T cell receptor beta chains came from one sample sequenced in a study of cytomegalovirus exposure and HLA in healthy donors. Vbeta (60) and Jbeta (13) primers were used in the PCR. Assay used: immunoSEQ multiplex PCR; TCRdb lists only in-frame clones, some missing. Counted here are 150,000 to 200,000 clones, roughly 84% occurring once; the ten biggest clones make up around 0.25%. Source material: PBMCs. Receptor source: a boy aged 5-17 years in good health and CMV-seronegative.

The chain uses TRBV5-1 and TRBJ2-2; TRBD2 aligns across 7 bases. The CDR3 has 16 residues. Germline values: CDR1 SGHRS, CDR2 YFSETQ. V lost 3 bases to trimming and J lost 1 base; unmatched junction nucleotides: 6. The CDR3 sequence: CASSSRLALNTGELFF. The CDR3 region has the DNA TGCGCCAGCAGCTCCCGACTAGCACTGAACACCGGGGAGCTGTTTTTT.

The chain is built from TRBV30 and TRBJ1-2, with D unclear. Germline loops: CDR1 GTSNPN, CDR2 SVGIG (reference sequence). The CDR3 length is 13 residues. V was clipped by 0 bases and J by 0 bases, with 5 bases between them. CDR3: CAWSVGANYGYTF. The CDR3 DNA reads as TGTGCCTGGAGTGTTGGAGCTAACTATGGCTACACCTTC. Complete variable domain (other parts from reference TRBV30 and TRBJ1-2): SQTIHQWPATLVQPVGSPLSLECTVEGTSNPNLYWYRQAAGRGLQLLFYSVGIGQISSEVPQNLSASRPQDRQFILSSKKLLLSDSGFYLCAWSVGANYGYTFGSGTRLTVV.

This sequence joins TRBV19 and TRBJ2-1; 12 nucleotides match TRBD2. The germline V gene encodes CDR1 LNHDA and CDR2 SQIVND (reference sequence). The CDR3 sequence is 17 residues long. Germline trimming cut 6 bases from V and 5 bases from J; bases unmatched to any gene: 11. DNA for the CDR3: TGTGCCAGTAGCCGACTAGCGGGAGTAAGGGTGGACAATGAGCAGTTCTTC. This codes for CASSRLAGVRVDNEQFF.

V and J are TRBV12-2 and TRBJ2-5; TRBD2 is the table's D call and was not checked against the DNA. TRBV12-2 is a listed pseudogene. This CDR3 contains 18 residues. CDR3 amino acids: CASRLILGGQGSSETQYF. The DNA of the CDR3 is TGTGCAAGTCGCCTGATTTTGGGGGGTCAGGGATCTAGCGAGACCCAGTACTTC.

This clone was counted between two and nine times. The CDR3 sequence is CASSTWGQGGEKLFF. In DNA form, the CDR3 reads TGTGCCAGCAGTACCTGGGGACAGGGCGGTGAAAAACTGTTTTTT. The V gene is TRBV6-5, the J gene TRBJ1-4; 9 nucleotides line up with TRBD1. Germline CDR1 and CDR2: MNHEY and SVGAGI. The V and J ends lost 5 bases and 7 bases, in that order; junction bases with no gene match: 8. There are 15 residues in the CDR3.

This chain links TRBV27 with TRBJ1-5, with 7 nucleotides matching TRBD1. CDR3 length: 15 amino acids. Looked up from germline, CDR1 is MNHEY and CDR2 is SMNVEV (reference sequence). The V segment lost 6 bases and the J segment 2 bases; nucleotides outside the gene matches: 7. The DNA of the CDR3 is TGTGCCAGCAGATGGACAGGAGGAGGCAATCAGCCCCAGCATTTT. Translated, it gives CASRWTGGGNQPQHF.

The rearrangement joins TRBV19 to TRBJ2-1, with unresolved D. V lost 5 bases and J lost 3, with 11 bases in between. Germline V gene sequence: CDR1 LNHDA, CDR2 SQIVND (reference sequence). CDR3 length: 14 residues. The CDR3 nucleotides read TGTGCCAGTAGTCTCGCCCTAAGCTACAATGAGCAGTTCTTC. The encoded protein is CASSLALSYNEQFF.

The chain couples TRBV6-5 to TRBJ2-2, with D possibly being TRBD2 (6 bases). This CDR3 is built from 12 residues. Germline CDR1 MNHEY, CDR2 SVGAGI. Trimming cost V 10 bases and J 5 bases, with 11 bases left between them. The CDR3 loop reads CAISRGTGELFF. The CDR3 DNA sequence: TGTGCCATCTCCCGGGGGACCGGGGAGCTGTTTTTT.

This chain uses TRBV11-2 with TRBJ1-3; TRBD1 agrees at 8 bases. The germline gives CDR1 SGHAT, CDR2 FQNNGV. Trimming at V came to 5 bases and at J to 5 bases, leaving 14 bases not matched to a gene. The CDR3 sequence is 17 residues long. The CDR3 here is CASSPQSGQGARNTIYF. The CDR3 DNA follows: TGTGCCAGCAGCCCCCAGTCCGGGCAGGGGGCAAGAAACACCATATATTTT.

The chain carries TRBV5-1 and TRBJ2-1, with a weak D call TRBD1 (5 bases). Trimming cost V 0 bases and J 4 bases, with 11 bases left between them. Germline loops: CDR1 SGHRS, CDR2 YFSETQ. The CDR3 runs to 15 residues. This CDR3 is CASSLVGAEYNEQFF. CDR3 DNA sequence: TGCGCCAGCAGCTTGGTTGGGGCGGAATACAATGAGCAGTTCTTC.

The chain joins TRBV7-2 to TRBJ2-6; 8 positions match TRBD1. V lost 5 bases, J lost 2 bases, and 2 bases stayed unmatched. The CDR3 runs 15 residues. Germline CDR1 is SGHTA and CDR2 is FQGNSA. The CDR3 here is CASSPQGAGANVLTF. For the CDR3, the DNA is TGTGCCAGCAGCCCACAGGGGGCTGGGGCCAACGTCCTGACTTTC.

This chain uses TRBV19 with TRBJ2-6; TRBD2 might be the D (7 bases). The CDR3 loop spans 15 amino acids. V was cut by 4 bases and J by 6 bases, with 13 bases left in between. Germline CDR1 LNHDA, CDR2 SQIVND (reference sequence). The CDR3 DNA is TGTGCCAGTAGTAAGGGGGGGTTCGAGGCCAACGTCCTGACTTTC. Translating gives CASSKGGFEANVLTF.

The chain couples TRBV27 to TRBJ1-1; a possible D gene is TRBD1 (5 bases). CDR1 and CDR2 from the germline V gene are MNHEY and SMNVEV (reference sequence). The CDR3 is made up of 15 amino acids. V lost 5 bases and J lost 4, with 17 bases in between. CDR3 in amino acids: CASSPNSKGVTEAFF. The CDR3 coding sequence is TGTGCCAGCAGTCCCAATTCAAAAGGGGTCACTGAAGCTTTCTTT.

The rearrangement joins TRBV5-4 to TRBJ1-2; 7 bases fit TRBD1. The ends lost 4 bases at V and 5 bases at J; junction bases unmatched: 5. Per germline, CDR1 SGHNT and CDR2 YYREEE (reference sequence). This CDR3 has 13 amino acids. The CDR3 here is CASSNDRVYGYTF. The CDR3 DNA sequence: TGTGCCAGCAGCAACGACAGGGTATATGGCTACACCTTC.

The chain carries TRBV6-6 and TRBJ2-7; D ambiguous. The CDR3 spans 13 residues. V shed 7 bases and J shed 6 bases, with 16 bases lying between them. Germline lookup yields CDR1 MNHNY and CDR2 SVGAGI (reference sequence). Here the CDR3 DNA reads TGTGCCAGCACCCACTTGAAGTGGAGCGAGCAGTACTTC. It codes for CASTHLKWSEQYF.

The V and J genes are TRBV7-9 and TRBJ2-7, with a tentative D call TRBD2 (5 bases). The V end lost 3 bases, the J end lost 0 bases, and 6 bases lay between the germline ends. Germline V gene sequence: CDR1 SEHNR, CDR2 FQNEAQ (reference sequence). The CDR3 sequence is 13 residues long. The CDR3 bases are TGTGCCAGCAGCTTGGCGGGCTCCTACGAGCAGTACTTC. Translation gives CASSLAGSYEQYF.

J is TRBJ2-7 and V is TRBV4-2, with D unresolved. Germline V gene sequence: CDR1 LGHNA, CDR2 YNFKEQ. Deletions cut 4 bases from V and 6 bases from J, with 16 bases between. CDR3 length: 14 residues. The CDR3 DNA is TGTGCCAGCAGCCTTACCACAGAATCAGGCGAGCAGTACTTC. Protein: CASSLTTESGEQYF.

The chain couples TRBV19 to TRBJ1-2, with TRBD1 matching over 8 bases. The germline CDR1 and CDR2 sequences are LNHDA and SQIVND (reference sequence). The CDR3 is 13 amino acids. V was pared by 6 bases and J by 5 bases, with 5 bases of the junction left unmatched. Here the CDR3 DNA reads TGTGCCAGTAGGCCAGGGGGCGCGTATGGCTACACCTTC. Translation gives CASRPGGAYGYTF. The full variable domain, in which reference TRBV19 and TRBJ1-2 provide the parts outside the CDR3, is DGGITQSPKYLFRKEGQNVTLSCEQNLNHDAMYWYRQDPGQGLRLIYYSQIVNDFQKGDIAEGYSVSREKKESFPLTVTSAQKNPTAFYLCASRPGGAYGYTFGSGTRLTVV.

The gene calls are TRBV4-1 and TRBJ1-1; no definite D call. The CDR3 length is 17 residues. Trimming removed 0 bases at V and 4 bases at J, with 18 bases between. The germline gives CDR1 MGHRA, CDR2 YSYEKL. The CDR3 spells CASSQDRGTFRATEAFF. CDR3 nucleotide sequence: TGCGCCAGCAGCCAAGATCGGGGAACCTTCCGGGCCACTGAAGCTTTCTTT.

The genes are TRBV5-1 and TRBJ1-2; tentatively, D is TRBD1 (6 bases). V was shortened by 4 bases and J by 5 bases, with 21 bases between the two germline ends. The CDR3 consists of 16 residues. Germline V gene data show CDR1 as SGHRS and CDR2 as YFSETQ. CDR3: CASSDPARTAPYGYTF. The CDR3 DNA follows: TGCGCCAGCAGCGACCCCGCGAGGACAGCCCCTTATGGCTACACCTTC.

The chain carries TRBV7-8 and TRBJ1-6; TRBD1 is a possible D gene (6 bases). Germline V CDR1 and CDR2: SGHVS, FQNEAQ. V dropped 1 base and J dropped 8 bases, with 15 bases sitting between them. The CDR3 length is 16 residues. DNA for the CDR3: TGTGCCAGCAGCTTAGACCTCAGGGGTACGGATTCACCCCTCCACTTT. This encodes CASSLDLRGTDSPLHF.

This clone has only one observation. This sequence joins TRBV11-2 and TRBJ1-1; D ambiguous. CDR1 and CDR2 from the germline V gene are SGHAT and FQNNGV. V shed 3 bases and J shed 1 base, with 9 bases lying between them. The CDR3 runs 14 residues. The CDR3: CASSLRLTNTEAFF. The CDR3 bases are TGTGCCAGCAGCTTGCGACTTACGAACACTGAAGCTTTCTTT.

The rearrangement joins TRBV5-1 to TRBJ1-3; the D gene is possibly TRBD1 (6 bases). V dropped 4 bases and J dropped 0 bases, with 17 bases sitting between them. CDR3 size: 17 residues. Germline-derived CDR1 and CDR2 are SGHRS and YFSETQ. CDR3 protein: CASSLYDGGLSGNTIYF. The CDR3 coding sequence is TGCGCCAGCAGCCTGTATGATGGGGGCCTCTCTGGAAACACCATATATTTT.

The V call is TRBV7-2, the J call TRBJ2-1, with TRBD2 matching 7 bases. This CDR3 is built from 15 residues. Germline CDR1 is SGHTA and CDR2 is FQGNSA. J lost 4 bases, V lost 4 bases, and 7 bases had no gene match. The DNA of the CDR3 is TGTGCCAGCAGCTCACTAGCGAACAGGTACAATGAGCAGTTCTTC. Protein: CASSSLANRYNEQFF.